The 29 T cell receptor beta chains presented below share a single source sample, sequenced in a study of control samples from healthy donors and cancer patients. Data came from immunoSEQ multiplex PCR; TCRdb stores just in-frame clones and leaves some out. The sample consists of around 100,000 clones, around 89% of them appearing once. The sequencing sample was made of PBMCs. All receptors derive from a man between 60 and 75 years old with lung cancer.

The rearrangement joins TRBV15 to TRBJ1-1; D remains unclear. Germline V CDR1 and CDR2: LNHNV, YYDKDF (reference sequence). Between the trimmed V and J ends, which lost 0 bases and 2 bases, there was a span of 10 bases. The CDR3 spans 15 residues. CDR3 nucleotides: TGTGCCACCAGCAGAGATAGGAAGACAAACACTGAAGCTTTCTTT. This codes for CATSRDRKTNTEAFF.

The chain uses TRBV19 and TRBJ2-6; no clear D. Germline lookup yields CDR1 LNHDA and CDR2 SQIVND (reference sequence). The V end lost 7 bases, the J end lost 1 base, and 5 bases lay between the germline ends. The CDR3 loop spans 13 amino acids. The CDR3 DNA is TGTGCCAGTACCGGTTCTGGGGCCAACGTCCTGACTTTC. The encoded protein is CASTGSGANVLTF.

The chain links TRBV9 to TRBJ2-1, with TRBD1 identical over 7 bases. With 2 bases clipped from V and 2 bases from J, the junction kept 4 bases outside the gene matches. Germline-derived CDR1 and CDR2 are SGDLS and YYNGEE. This CDR3 has 15 amino acids. The DNA of the CDR3 is TGTGCCAGCAGCGTTACCCAGGGGGCCTACAATGAGCAGTTCTTC. Its translation: CASSVTQGAYNEQFF. Together with reference TRBV9 and TRBJ2-1, the CDR3 gives the full variable domain: DSGVTQTPKHLITATGQRVTLRCSPRSGDLSVYWYQQSLDQGLQFLIQYYNGEERAKGNILERFSAQQFPDLHSELNLSSLELGDSALYFCASSVTQGAYNEQFFGPGTRLTVL.

This rearrangement joins TRBV7-2 to TRBJ2-2; 8 bases map to TRBD1. Germline CDR1 SGHTA, CDR2 FQGNSA. The CDR3 length is 15 residues. Unmatched junction bases numbered 10, after V lost 7 bases and J lost 6 bases. The CDR3 loop reads CASNPPGGSSGELFF. In DNA form, the CDR3 reads TGTGCCAGCAACCCGCCAGGGGGCAGTTCCGGGGAGCTGTTTTTT.

This chain joins TRBV18 and TRBJ1-1, with 8 positions matching TRBD1. Germline V gene data show CDR1 as KGHSH and CDR2 as LQKENI. This CDR3 is built from 15 residues. V lost 2 bases to trimming and J lost 1 base; unmatched junction nucleotides: 3. Written as DNA, the CDR3 is TGTGCCAGCTCACCATTTGGGACAGGGAACACTGAAGCTTTCTTT. Its translation: CASSPFGTGNTEAFF.

The chain recombines TRBV12-3 or TRBV12-4 with TRBJ2-1, with D tentatively TRBD2 (5 bases). The CDR3 consists of 13 residues. The V end was cut by 4 bases, the J end by 4 bases, with 8 bases between. Here the CDR3 reads CASSSGRYNEQFF. The CDR3 bases are TGTGCCAGCAGTTCGGGGAGATACAATGAGCAGTTCTTC.

This chain links TRBV6-1 with TRBJ2-7; D not resolved. V shed 2 bases and J shed 7 bases, with 6 bases lying between them. The CDR3 consists of 11 residues. The germline V gene encodes CDR1 MNHNS and CDR2 SASEGT. CDR3 loop: CASSERREQYF. For the CDR3, the DNA is TGTGCCAGCAGTGAAAGGCGAGAGCAGTACTTC.

The gene calls are TRBV12-3 or TRBV12-4 and TRBJ1-2; D is unclear. Trimming cost V 7 bases and J 8 bases, with 17 bases left between them. The CDR3 has 13 amino acids. CDR3 DNA: TGTGCCAGCACCAAGGACCCACAAGGAGGCTACACCTTC. Protein: CASTKDPQGGYTF.

The chain has TRBV10-3 and TRBJ2-7; the D gene is possibly TRBD1 (5 bases). Trimming took 6 bases from V and 5 from J, leaving 17 bases between them. The germline CDR1 and CDR2 sequences are ENHRY and SYGVKD. The CDR3 extends over 14 amino acids. CDR3 sequence: CAIRDLAGHDEQYF. The CDR3 coding sequence is TGTGCCATCAGAGACTTAGCAGGGCATGACGAGCAGTACTTC.

This rearrangement joins TRBV4-1 to TRBJ2-4, with 8 nucleotides matching TRBD1. CDR1 is MGHRA and CDR2 is YSYEKL in the germline V gene. The CDR3 is 15 residues long. The J segment lost 8 bases and the V segment lost 3 bases, leaving 9 bases of the junction unmatched. CDR3 protein: CASSQETGVGDIQYF. CDR3 DNA sequence: TGCGCCAGCAGCCAGGAGACAGGGGTTGGTGACATTCAGTACTTC.

This chain connects TRBV12-2 to TRBJ2-7; the DNA was not compared with TRBD2, the D call given in the table. TRBV12-2 is a known pseudogene. The CDR3 has 17 residues. CDR3 region: CASRLAEDPGESSEQYF. In DNA form, the CDR3 reads TGTGCAAGTCGCTTAGCGGAGGATCCGGGGGAATCTTCCGAGCAGTACTTC.

V gene TRBV7-6 combines with J gene TRBJ2-3, with 11 bases lining up with TRBD2. V lost 1 base, J lost 4 bases, and 4 bases stayed unmatched. The CDR3 loop spans 16 amino acids. CDR1 is SGHVS, CDR2 FNYEAQ, per germline. CDR3 region: CASSLGVAGGPDTQYF. DNA of the CDR3: TGTGCCAGCAGCTTAGGAGTAGCGGGGGGGCCAGATACGCAGTATTTT.

The chain uses TRBV2 and TRBJ1-5, with a tentative D call TRBD1 (6 bases). The V end was cut by 5 bases, the J end by 4 bases, with 12 bases between. CDR3 size: 14 residues. CDR1 is SNHLY, CDR2 FYNNEI, per germline. This CDR3 reads CASSPLDRNQPQHF. CDR3 nucleotides: TGTGCCAGCAGTCCCCTGGACAGAAATCAGCCCCAGCATTTT.

This clone has only one observation. The chain recombines TRBV6-6 with TRBJ1-2; TRBD1 might be the D (5 bases). The germline V and J ends were trimmed by 7 bases and 7 bases, with 22 bases remaining between them. The CDR3 is 15 residues long. The germline CDR1 and CDR2 sequences are MNHNY and SVGAGI (reference sequence). CDR3 DNA sequence: TGTGCCAGCAACCTCTCAGGGAGGGTGGCAAGTGGCTACACCTTC. Residues: CASNLSGRVASGYTF.

This clone was observed a single time. V gene TRBV5-1 combines with J gene TRBJ2-2, with D perhaps matching TRBD1 (6 bases). CDR1 is SGHRS and CDR2 is YFSETQ in the germline V gene. Trimming shortened V by 0 bases and J by 4 bases, and 10 bases separated the two germline ends. This CDR3 is built from 15 residues. CDR3: CASSLVSGATGELFF. CDR3 sequence (DNA): TGCGCCAGCAGCTTGGTATCAGGGGCCACCGGGGAGCTGTTTTTT.

The chain has TRBV7-6 and TRBJ2-3; TRBD2 aligns across 10 bases. Germline loops: CDR1 SGHVS, CDR2 FNYEAQ. The CDR3 covers 15 residues. With 2 bases clipped from V and 5 bases from J, the junction kept 4 bases outside the gene matches. Here the CDR3 DNA reads TGTGCCAGCAGCTTACAGCGGGGGGGCATAGATACGCAGTATTTT. It translates to CASSLQRGGIDTQYF.

V gene TRBV6-1 combines with J gene TRBJ1-2; the D is unclear. The CDR3 totals 14 residues. V gave up 1 base and J gave up 4 bases, with 10 bases separating them. Germline V lookup: CDR1 MNHNS, CDR2 SASEGT. CDR3 sequence: CASSEVWDTYGYTF. The CDR3, as DNA: TGTGCCAGCAGTGAAGTGTGGGATACCTATGGCTACACCTTC.

The V gene is TRBV24-1, the J gene TRBJ2-5, with 12 bases matching TRBD2. After removal of 2 bases from V and 1 base from J, the junction contained 4 bases not matched to a gene. The V gene's germline CDR1 is KGHDR and CDR2 SFDVKD. The length of the CDR3 is 17 residues. CDR3 protein: CATSDSSGGGTQETQYF. In nucleotides, the CDR3 is TGTGCCACCAGTGATTCTAGCGGGGGGGGTACCCAAGAGACCCAGTACTTC.

The rearrangement uses TRBV7-9 and TRBJ2-1, with D tentatively TRBD1 (5 bases). Germline CDR1 reads SEHNR; CDR2 reads FQNEAQ (reference sequence). The CDR3 runs 14 residues. V was cut by 2 bases and J by 7 bases, with 12 bases left in between. The CDR3 reads CASSLTSAGNEQFF. Written as DNA, the CDR3 is TGTGCCAGCAGCTTAACTTCGGCAGGGAATGAGCAGTTCTTC.

The genes are TRBV27 and TRBJ1-5; D ambiguous. The CDR3 contains 14 residues. Looked up from germline, CDR1 is MNHEY and CDR2 is SMNVEV (reference sequence). V was pared by 2 bases and J by 6 bases, with 11 bases between. DNA of the CDR3: TGTGCCAGCAGTTTAGTAGTGGCTGGTCAGCCCCAGCATTTT. Translation: CASSLVVAGQPQHF.

The chain recombines TRBV30 with TRBJ1-5; the D gene is possibly TRBD1 (5 bases). V lost 1 base to trimming and J lost 2 bases, with 6 bases between them. The CDR3 extends over 13 amino acids. Germline values: CDR1 GTSNPN, CDR2 SVGIG (reference sequence). CDR3 sequence reads: CAWSGDRNQPQHF. The CDR3 DNA reads as TGTGCCTGGAGTGGGGACCGCAATCAGCCCCAGCATTTT. The full variable domain, with the rest looked up from reference TRBV30 and TRBJ1-5, is SQTIHQWPATLVQPVGSPLSLECTVEGTSNPNLYWYRQAAGRGLQLLFYSVGIGQISSEVPQNLSASRPQDRQFILSSKKLLLSDSGFYLCAWSGDRNQPQHFGDGTRLSIL.

The chain combines TRBV5-4 with TRBJ1-4; the match to TRBD1 covers 12 bases. The CDR3 spans 18 residues. V dropped 4 bases and J dropped 6; count of bases not matched to a gene: 13. The germline V gene has CDR1 SGHNT and CDR2 YYREEE (reference sequence). This chain's CDR3 is CASSPDPGQGASDEKLFF. The DNA of the CDR3 is TGTGCCAGCAGCCCAGACCCGGGACAGGGGGCGTCGGATGAAAAACTGTTTTTT.

The chain combines TRBV11-2 with TRBJ2-7, with D possibly being TRBD2 (7 bases). CDR3 size: 14 residues. V was pared by 2 bases and J by 3 bases, with 11 bases between. The germline V gene encodes CDR1 SGHAT and CDR2 FQNNGV. The CDR3 DNA follows: TGTGCCAGCAGCTTAAGGGGGGGCCTCTACGAGCAGTACTTC. It yields the protein CASSLRGGLYEQYF.

The genes are TRBV6-6 and TRBJ2-7; TRBD1 might be the D (6 bases). CDR1 and CDR2 from the germline V gene are MNHNY and SVGAGI (reference sequence). V lost 0 bases and J lost 2, with 8 bases in between. The CDR3 consists of 14 residues. CDR3 in DNA: TGTGCCAGCAGTTACTCGGGGGCCGCCTACGAGCAGTACTTC. Translation gives CASSYSGAAYEQYF.

This clone was seen more than once but under ten times. The rearrangement links TRBV7-2 to TRBJ1-1; weak D call: TRBD1 (6 bases). Trimming left V 2 bases short and J 4 bases short, with 11 bases between. Germline CDR1 SGHTA, CDR2 FQGNSA. The CDR3 loop spans 14 amino acids. CDR3 sequence: CASSLWTARTEAFF. The CDR3 DNA sequence: TGTGCCAGCAGCTTATGGACAGCCCGCACTGAAGCTTTCTTT. Using reference TRBV7-2 and TRBJ1-1 for the parts outside the CDR3, the full variable domain is GAGVSQSPSNKVTEKGKDVELRCDPISGHTALYWYRQSLGQGLEFLIYFQGNSAPDKSGLPSDRFSAERTGGSVSTLTIQRTQQEDSAVYLCASSLWTARTEAFFGQGTRLTVV.

The chain is built from TRBV9 and TRBJ2-1; 8 nucleotides align to TRBD1. Looked up from germline, CDR1 is SGDLS and CDR2 is YYNGEE. The J segment lost 0 bases and the V segment lost 3 bases, leaving 2 bases of the junction unmatched. The CDR3 runs to 15 residues. CDR3 loop: CASSAGTGSYNEQFF. As DNA, the CDR3 is TGTGCCAGCAGCGCCGGGACAGGCTCCTACAATGAGCAGTTCTTC.

The chain joins TRBV27 to TRBJ1-6; D is perhaps TRBD1 (5 bases). Per the germline V gene, CDR1 is MNHEY and CDR2 is SMNVEV (reference sequence). The germline V and J ends were trimmed by 5 bases and 0 bases, with 8 bases remaining between them. The CDR3 spans 15 residues. In DNA, the CDR3 is TGTGCCAGCAGTCCAGGACACTCCTATAATTCACCCCTCCACTTT. This translates into CASSPGHSYNSPLHF.

As DNA, the CDR3 is TGTGCCAGCAGCTTAGGGGGGGGGTCACCCCTCCACTTT. This gives the protein CASSLGGGSPLHF. J is TRBJ1-6 and V is TRBV7-2, with D perhaps TRBD1 (5 bases). The germline gives CDR1 SGHTA, CDR2 FQGNSA. Trimming pared 1 base from V and 10 bases from J, leaving 8 bases between. The CDR3 totals 13 residues.

This clone showed up just once. The V and J genes are TRBV19 and TRBJ2-1, with TRBD2 matching over 9 bases. After removal of 6 bases from V and 4 bases from J, the junction contained 7 bases not matched to a gene. Germline lookup yields CDR1 LNHDA and CDR2 SQIVND (reference sequence). This CDR3 is built from 15 residues. The CDR3 nucleotides read TGTGCCAGTAGGCGCGGGGGGGCGGCGTACAATGAGCAGTTCTTC. The encoded protein is CASRRGGAAYNEQFF.